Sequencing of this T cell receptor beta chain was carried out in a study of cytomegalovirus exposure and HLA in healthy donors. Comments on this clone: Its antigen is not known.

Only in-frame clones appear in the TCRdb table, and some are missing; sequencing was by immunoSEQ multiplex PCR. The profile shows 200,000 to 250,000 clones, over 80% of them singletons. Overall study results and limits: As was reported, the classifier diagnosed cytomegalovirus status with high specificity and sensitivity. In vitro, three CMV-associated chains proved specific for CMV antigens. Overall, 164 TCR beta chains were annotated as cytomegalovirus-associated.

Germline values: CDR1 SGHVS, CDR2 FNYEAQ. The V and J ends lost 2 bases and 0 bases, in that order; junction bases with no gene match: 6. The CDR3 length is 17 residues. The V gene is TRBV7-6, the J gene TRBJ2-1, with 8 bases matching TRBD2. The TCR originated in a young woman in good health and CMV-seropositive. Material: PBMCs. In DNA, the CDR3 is TGTGCCAGCAGCTTAAGGGAAGGGACTAGCTCCTACAATGAGCAGTTCTTC. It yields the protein CASSLREGTSSYNEQFF.